Listed here is a single TCR beta chain. Its antigen remains unknown. Per the germline V gene, CDR1 is MNHNS and CDR2 is SASEGT. The V end was cut by 1 base, the J end by 1 base, with 11 bases between. The length of the CDR3 is 17 residues. This specimen comes from a study of monozygotic twins with cystic fibrosis. Sequencing used immunoSEQ multiplex PCR; TCRdb keeps in-frame clones, though not all of them. The data contain 30,000 to 35,000 clones, roughly 96% of them singletons. Whole-study results and caveats: Monozygotic CF twin pairs shared significantly more nucleotide-identical clonotypes than unrelated CF individuals did. Low clonality (median around 0.0096) suggested a mostly naive repertoire. In this small cohort, shared CDR3 numbers showed no association with age, concordance or disease severity.

The clonotype was recovered from a girl aged 2 to 9 with cystic fibrosis. The V and J genes are TRBV6-1 and TRBJ2-6; the D gene is possibly TRBD2 (6 bases). The sample consisted of blood. In DNA, the CDR3 is TGTGCCAGCAGTGAAGAGGTAGGAGGGTCTGGGGCCAACGTCCTGACTTTC. Encoded protein: CASSEEVGGSGANVLTF.